Below, one T cell receptor (beta chain) is given with its context. CDR3 size: 15 residues. Trimming removed 4 bases at V and 10 bases at J, with 17 bases between. Germline loops: CDR1 MDHEN, CDR2 SYDVKM. Repertoires were generated with immunoSEQ multiplex PCR, while TCRdb's copy carries only in-frame clones and drops some. The sample carries almost 55,000 clones, 75% to 95% recorded once. The data were taken from a study of early stage breast cancer tumors. Study-wide background: Invasive lobular carcinomas made up about 30% of the 12 ER+/PR+/HER2- tumors.

The receptor was isolated from a person between 65 and 79 years old with breast cancer. The chain carries TRBV28 and TRBJ1-6; D might be TRBD1 (5 bases). Sequencing was done on a sample of blood. This chain's CDR3 is CASSSTAAGNSPLHF. The CDR3 bases are TGTGCCAGCAGTTCCACCGCGGCAGGGAACTCACCCCTCCACTTT.